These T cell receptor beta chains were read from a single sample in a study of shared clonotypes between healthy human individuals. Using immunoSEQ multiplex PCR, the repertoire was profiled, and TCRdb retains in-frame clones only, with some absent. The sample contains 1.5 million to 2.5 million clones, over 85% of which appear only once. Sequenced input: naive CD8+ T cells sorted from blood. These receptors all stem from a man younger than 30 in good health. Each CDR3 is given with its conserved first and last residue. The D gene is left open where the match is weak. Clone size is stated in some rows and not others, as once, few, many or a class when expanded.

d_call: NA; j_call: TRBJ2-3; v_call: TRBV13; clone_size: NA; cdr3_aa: CASSLTQTEIDTQYF; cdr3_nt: TGTGCCAGCAGCTTAACCCAGACAGAGATAGATACGCAGTATTTT
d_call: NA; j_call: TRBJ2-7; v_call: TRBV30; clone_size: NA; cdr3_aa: CAWSVLVDEQYF; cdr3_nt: TGTGCCTGGAGTGTACTGGTGGACGAGCAGTACTTC
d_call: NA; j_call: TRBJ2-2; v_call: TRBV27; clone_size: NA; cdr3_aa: CASSQNTGELFF; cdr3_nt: TGTGCCAGCAGTCAAAACACCGGGGAGCTGTTTTTT
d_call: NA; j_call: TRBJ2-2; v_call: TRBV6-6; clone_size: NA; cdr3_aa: CASSYSLAGELFF; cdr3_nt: TGTGCCAGCAGTTACTCACTCGCCGGGGAGCTGTTTTTT
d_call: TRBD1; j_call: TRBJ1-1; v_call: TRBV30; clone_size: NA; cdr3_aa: CAWRKRQGSLNTEAFF; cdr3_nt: TGTGCCTGGAGAAAACGACAGGGAAGCCTCAACACTGAAGCTTTCTTT
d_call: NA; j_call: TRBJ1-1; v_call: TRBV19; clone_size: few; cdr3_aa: CASSIGTEAFF; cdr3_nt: TGTGCCAGTAGTATAGGGACTGAAGCTTTCTTT
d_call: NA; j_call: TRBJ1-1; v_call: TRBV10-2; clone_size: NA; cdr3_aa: CASSDGVRTEAFF; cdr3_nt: TGCGCCAGCAGTGACGGGGTGAGGACAGAAGCTTTCTTT
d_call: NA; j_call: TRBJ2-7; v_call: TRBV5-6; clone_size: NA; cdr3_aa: CASSLAEDYEQYF; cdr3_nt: TGTGCCAGCAGCTTGGCCGAGGACTACGAGCAGTACTTC
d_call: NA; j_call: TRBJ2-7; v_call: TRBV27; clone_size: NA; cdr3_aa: CASSLNRGGYEQYF; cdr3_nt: TGTGCCAGCAGTCTAAACAGGGGGGGGTACGAGCAGTACTTC
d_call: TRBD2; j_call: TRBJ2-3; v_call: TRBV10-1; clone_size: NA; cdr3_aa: CASSDSRLAGVGDTQYF; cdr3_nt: TGCGCCAGCAGTGATTCAAGGCTAGCGGGTGTAGGAGATACGCAGTATTTT
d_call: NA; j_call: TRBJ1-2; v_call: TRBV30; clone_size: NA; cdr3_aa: CAWSVAGNYGYTF; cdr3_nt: TGTGCCTGGAGTGTTGCGGGGAACTATGGCTACACCTTC
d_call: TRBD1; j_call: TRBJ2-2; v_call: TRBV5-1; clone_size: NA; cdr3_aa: CASSSYETGIGELFF; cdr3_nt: TGCGCCAGCAGCTCTTACGAGACAGGGATCGGGGAGCTGTTTTTT
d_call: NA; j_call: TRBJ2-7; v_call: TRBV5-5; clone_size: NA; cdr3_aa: CASSPTGNPYEQYF; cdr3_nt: TGTGCCAGCAGCCCCACAGGGAACCCCTACGAGCAGTACTTC
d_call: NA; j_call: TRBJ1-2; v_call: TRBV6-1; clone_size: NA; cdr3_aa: CASSEGPPAGLNYGYTF; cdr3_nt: TGTGCCAGCAGTGAAGGTCCCCCCGCGGGGCTCAACTATGGCTACACCTTC
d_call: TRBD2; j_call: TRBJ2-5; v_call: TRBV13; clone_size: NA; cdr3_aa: CASTWTSVEETQYF; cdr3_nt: TGTGCCAGCACCTGGACTAGCGTAGAAGAGACCCAGTACTTC
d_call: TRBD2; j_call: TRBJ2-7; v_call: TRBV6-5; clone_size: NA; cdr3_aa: CASTQAASGSYEQYF; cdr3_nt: TGTGCCAGCACCCAGGCGGCTAGCGGGAGTTACGAGCAGTACTTC
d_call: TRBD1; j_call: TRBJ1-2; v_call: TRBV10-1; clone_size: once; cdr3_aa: CASSYRQGANYGYTF; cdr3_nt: TGCGCCAGCAGTTATCGACAGGGGGCTAACTATGGCTACACCTTC
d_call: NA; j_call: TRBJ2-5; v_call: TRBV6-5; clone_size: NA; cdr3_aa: CASSYSILADQETQYF; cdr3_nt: TGTGCCAGCAGTTACTCGATTCTGGCAGACCAAGAGACCCAGTACTTC
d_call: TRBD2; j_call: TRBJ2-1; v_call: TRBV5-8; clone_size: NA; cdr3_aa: CATYGAGGDNEQFF; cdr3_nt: TGTGCCACCTACGGAGCGGGGGGGGACAATGAGCAGTTCTTC
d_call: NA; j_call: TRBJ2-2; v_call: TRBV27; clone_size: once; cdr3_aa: CASSYRDTGELFF; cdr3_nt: TGTGCCAGCAGTTACCGTGACACCGGGGAGCTGTTTTTT
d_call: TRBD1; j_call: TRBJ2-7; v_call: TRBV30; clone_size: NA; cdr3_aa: CAWSPGQGAHEQYF; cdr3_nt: TGTGCCTGGAGTCCGGGACAGGGGGCCCACGAGCAGTACTTC
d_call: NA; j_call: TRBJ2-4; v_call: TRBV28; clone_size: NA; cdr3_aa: CASSLLLVGSKNIQYF; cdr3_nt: TGTGCCAGCAGTTTGCTACTAGTTGGGTCCAAAAACATTCAGTACTTC
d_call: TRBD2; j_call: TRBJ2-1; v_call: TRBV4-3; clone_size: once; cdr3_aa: CASSYGLDRNEQFF; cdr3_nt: TGCGCCAGCAGCTACGGACTAGATCGGAATGAGCAGTTCTTC
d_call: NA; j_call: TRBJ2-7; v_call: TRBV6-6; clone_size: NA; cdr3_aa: CASNPVVTGSSYEQYF; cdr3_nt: TGTGCCAGCAACCCCGTGGTTACAGGGAGCTCCTACGAGCAGTACTTC
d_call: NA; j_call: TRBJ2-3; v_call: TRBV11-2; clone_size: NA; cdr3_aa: CASRGGLGADTQYF; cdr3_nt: TGTGCCAGCCGGGGAGGTTTGGGTGCAGATACGCAGTATTTT
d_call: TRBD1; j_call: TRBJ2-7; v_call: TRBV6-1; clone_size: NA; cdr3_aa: CASSAKDRQGRDYEQYF; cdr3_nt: TGTGCCAGCAGTGCTAAGGACAGACAGGGCAGGGACTACGAGCAGTACTTC
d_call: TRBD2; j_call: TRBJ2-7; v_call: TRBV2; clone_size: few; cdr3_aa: CASSPLAGVNHEQYF; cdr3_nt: TGTGCCAGCAGCCCGCTAGCGGGAGTTAACCACGAGCAGTACTTC
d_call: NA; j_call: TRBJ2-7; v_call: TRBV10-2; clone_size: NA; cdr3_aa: CATEPPTGEYEQYF; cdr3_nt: TGCGCCACCGAACCACCGACAGGAGAATACGAGCAGTACTTC
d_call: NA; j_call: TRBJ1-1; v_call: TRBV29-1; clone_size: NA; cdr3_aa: CSVEEGTEAFF; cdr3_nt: TGCAGCGTTGAAGAAGGCACTGAAGCTTTCTTT
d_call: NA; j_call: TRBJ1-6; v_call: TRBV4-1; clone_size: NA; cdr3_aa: CTREGAYNSPLHF; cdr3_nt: TGCACCAGGGAGGGGGCCTATAATTCACCCCTCCACTTT
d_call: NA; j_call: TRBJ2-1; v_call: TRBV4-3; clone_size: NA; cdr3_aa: CASSQGLSNEQFF; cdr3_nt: TGCGCCAGCAGCCAAGGACTTTCCAATGAGCAGTTCTTC
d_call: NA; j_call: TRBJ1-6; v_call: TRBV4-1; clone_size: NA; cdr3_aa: CASSQAPQGYAPLHF; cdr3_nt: TGCGCCAGCAGCCAAGCCCCACAGGGCTACGCCCCCCTCCACTTT
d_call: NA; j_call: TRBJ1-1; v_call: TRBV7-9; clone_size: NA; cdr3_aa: CASSPTSAGEAFF; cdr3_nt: TGTGCCAGCAGCCCTACCTCGGCGGGAGAAGCTTTCTTT
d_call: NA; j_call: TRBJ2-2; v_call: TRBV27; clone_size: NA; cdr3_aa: CASSSLLPGELFF; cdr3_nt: TGTGCCAGCAGTTCCTTATTGCCCGGGGAGCTGTTTTTT
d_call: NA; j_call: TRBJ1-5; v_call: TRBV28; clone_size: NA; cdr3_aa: CASSLLGAEGQPQHF; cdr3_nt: TGTGCCAGCAGTTTATTAGGGGCTGAGGGTCAGCCCCAGCATTTT
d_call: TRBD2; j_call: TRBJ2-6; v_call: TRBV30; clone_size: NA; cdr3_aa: CAWSVVAGLGANVLTF; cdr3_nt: TGTGCCTGGAGTGTAGTAGCGGGGTTAGGGGCCAACGTCCTGACTTTC
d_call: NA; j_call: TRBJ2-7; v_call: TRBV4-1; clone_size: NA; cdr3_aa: CASSSLDGGDYEQYF; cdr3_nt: TGCGCCAGCAGCTCCTTGGACGGAGGAGACTACGAGCAGTACTTC
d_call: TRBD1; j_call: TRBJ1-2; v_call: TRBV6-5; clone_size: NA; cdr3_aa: CASSPDRVYGYTF; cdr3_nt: TGTGCCAGCAGTCCCGACAGGGTCTATGGCTACACCTTC
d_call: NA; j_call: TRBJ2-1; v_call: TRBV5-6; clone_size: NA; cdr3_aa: CASSRDPSSYNEQFF; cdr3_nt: TGTGCCAGCAGTCGGGACCCCAGTTCCTACAATGAGCAGTTCTTC
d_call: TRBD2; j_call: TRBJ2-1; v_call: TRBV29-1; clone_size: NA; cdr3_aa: CSVENPETSGYNEQFF; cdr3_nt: TGCAGCGTTGAAAACCCTGAGACTAGCGGCTACAATGAGCAGTTCTTC
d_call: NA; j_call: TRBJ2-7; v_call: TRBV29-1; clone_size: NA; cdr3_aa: CSVLADSYEQYF; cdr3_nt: TGCAGCGTTTTAGCGGACTCCTACGAGCAGTACTTC
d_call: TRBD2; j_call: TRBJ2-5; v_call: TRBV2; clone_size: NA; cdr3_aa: CASTQALAEETQYF; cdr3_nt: TGTGCCAGCACCCAAGCGCTAGCGGAAGAGACCCAGTACTTC
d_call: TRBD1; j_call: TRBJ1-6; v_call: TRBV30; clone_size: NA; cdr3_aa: CAWSSGTGFSPLHF; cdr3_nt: TGTGCCTGGTCCTCCGGGACAGGGTTTTCACCCCTCCACTTT
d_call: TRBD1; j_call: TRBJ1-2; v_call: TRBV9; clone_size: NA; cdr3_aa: CASSVAGTDYGYTF; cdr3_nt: TGTGCCAGCAGCGTAGCCGGGACAGACTATGGCTACACCTTC
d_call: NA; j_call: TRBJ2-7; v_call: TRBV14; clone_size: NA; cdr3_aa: CASSQQSSYEQYF; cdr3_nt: TGTGCCAGCAGCCAACAGAGCTCCTACGAGCAGTACTTC
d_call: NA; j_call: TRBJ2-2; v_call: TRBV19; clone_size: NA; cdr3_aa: CASSIGDGDLGELFF; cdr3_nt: TGTGCCAGTAGTATCGGGGACGGGGATTTGGGGGAGCTGTTTTTT
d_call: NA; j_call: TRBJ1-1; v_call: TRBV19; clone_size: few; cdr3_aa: CASTPAPEENTEAFF; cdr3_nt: TGTGCCAGTACCCCAGCTCCCGAAGAGAACACTGAAGCTTTCTTT